One sample yielded the 32 T cell receptor beta chains listed below, sequenced in a study of blood T cell repertoires in COVID-19. Data came from immunoSEQ multiplex PCR; TCRdb stores just in-frame clones and leaves some out. The sample comprises around 150,000 clones, around 93% of which are singletons, and around 4.6% rests with the top ten. Source material: peripheral blood. The origin of the receptors is a woman aged 50 to 60 with acute or convalescent COVID-19.

The V call is TRBV28, the J call TRBJ1-5; no clear D gene. Trimming took 6 bases from V and 3 from J, leaving 15 bases between them. The CDR3 length is 15 residues. Germline V gene lookup returns CDR1 MDHEN and CDR2 SYDVKM. CDR3 amino acids: CASSPSFPNNQPQHF. CDR3 DNA: TGTGCCAGCAGCCCCAGTTTCCCGAACAATCAGCCCCAGCATTTT.

This rearrangement joins TRBV5-5 to TRBJ2-7; 7 bases line up with TRBD1. This CDR3 spans 15 amino acids. After removal of 4 bases from V and 7 bases from J, the junction contained 14 bases not matched to a gene. Per the germline V gene, CDR1 is SGHKS and CDR2 is YYEKEE (reference sequence). CDR3: CASSLSSTGAREQYF. The CDR3 DNA reads TGTGCCAGCAGCCTCTCGTCAACAGGGGCGAGGGAGCAGTACTTC.

This chain joins TRBV6-4 and TRBJ2-1; TRBD2 is a possible D gene (5 bases). The CDR3 has 14 amino acids. Germline CDR1 is MRHNA and CDR2 is SNTAGT. Trimming stripped 3 bases from V and 5 bases from J, with 11 bases between. The CDR3 reads CASSEGGSNNEQFF. The DNA for the CDR3 is TGTGCCAGCAGTGAAGGAGGCAGTAACAATGAGCAGTTCTTC.

This rearrangement joins TRBV18 to TRBJ1-1; TRBD1 might be the D (6 bases). CDR3 length equals 13 residues. Deletions cut 2 bases from V and 3 bases from J, with 7 bases between. Germline loops: CDR1 KGHSH, CDR2 LQKENI. CDR3 amino acids: CASSPRQDTEAFF. The CDR3 region has the DNA TGTGCCAGCTCACCAAGACAGGACACTGAAGCTTTCTTT. The variable domain in full, with the rest retrieved from reference TRBV18 and TRBJ1-1, is NAGVMQNPRHLVRRRGQEARLRCSPMKGHSHVYWYRQLPEEGLKFMVYLQKENIIDESGMPKERFSAEFPKEGPSILRIQQVVRGDSAAYFCASSPRQDTEAFFGQGTRLTVV.

The rearrangement joins TRBV11-3 to TRBJ2-3; a possible D gene is TRBD2 (5 bases). This CDR3 has 17 amino acids. Trimming took off 4 bases at V and 1 base at J, with 18 bases between the two ends. Germline CDR1 is SGHNT and CDR2 is YENEEA. CDR3 loop: CASSSSDRRGRTDTQYF. CDR3 sequence (DNA): TGTGCCAGCAGCTCCTCCGATAGAAGAGGGCGCACAGATACGCAGTATTTT.

The rearrangement uses TRBV11-2 and TRBJ2-3; D possibly corresponds to TRBD1 (6 bases). Germline V CDR1 and CDR2: SGHAT, FQNNGV. CDR3 length: 17 amino acids. V lost 5 bases to trimming and J lost 1 base, with 19 bases between them. CDR3 sequence reads: CASSPIDRTRRTDTQYF. CDR3 nucleotide sequence: TGTGCCAGCAGCCCCATCGACAGGACCCGCCGCACAGATACGCAGTATTTT. The full variable domain, in which reference TRBV11-2 and TRBJ2-3 provide the parts outside the CDR3, is EAGVAQSPRYKIIEKRQSVAFWCNPISGHATLYWYQQILGQGPKLLIQFQNNGVVDDSQLPKDRFSAERLKGVDSTLKIQPAKLEDSAVYLCASSPIDRTRRTDTQYFGPGTRLTVL.

This chain links TRBV7-9 with TRBJ1-2; possible D gene TRBD1, 6 bases. V was clipped by 0 bases and J by 6 bases, with 11 bases between them. Germline lookup yields CDR1 SEHNR and CDR2 FQNEAQ (reference sequence). The CDR3 covers 14 residues. CDR3 sequence (DNA): TGTGCCAGCAGCTTAGCGAGCCAGGGGCATGGCTACACCTTC. Residues: CASSLASQGHGYTF.

The chain recombines TRBV5-4 with TRBJ2-1; maybe TRBD2 (5 bases). Deletions cut 3 bases from V and 4 bases from J, with 14 bases between. Germline values: CDR1 SGHNT, CDR2 YYREEE (reference sequence). The CDR3 has 15 residues. The CDR3 coding sequence is TGTGCCAGCAGCTCCCGGGATGTTTCTTACAATGAGCAGTTCTTC. Its translation: CASSSRDVSYNEQFF.

The J gene is TRBJ2-7, the V gene TRBV10-3; 11 positions match TRBD2. The CDR3 is 16 amino acids. The V and J ends lost 3 bases and 3 bases, in that order; junction bases with no gene match: 7. Germline loops: CDR1 ENHRY, CDR2 SYGVKD. The CDR3 loop reads CAISEGASGRFYEQYF. The CDR3, as DNA: TGTGCCATCAGTGAAGGGGCTAGCGGGAGGTTCTACGAGCAGTACTTC.

This clone was detected only once. The chain carries TRBV7-2 and TRBJ1-2; 9 bases are a match to TRBD1. This CDR3 is 13 amino acids long. The V gene end was trimmed by 4 bases and the J gene end by 7 bases; junction bases not matched to a gene: 4. Germline loops: CDR1 SGHTA, CDR2 FQGNSA. CDR3 DNA: TGTGCCAGCAGCTCAGGGACAGGGAGTGGCTACACCTTC. Encoded protein: CASSSGTGSGYTF.

The V and J genes are TRBV9 and TRBJ2-6; TRBD2 agrees at 8 bases. Germline values: CDR1 SGDLS, CDR2 YYNGEE. The CDR3 consists of 16 residues. V was pared by 2 bases and J by 1 base, with 2 bases of the junction left unmatched. CDR3 residues: CASSVTSGSGANVLTF. CDR3 coding DNA: TGTGCCAGCAGCGTCACTAGCGGATCTGGGGCCAACGTCCTGACTTTC.

The chain combines TRBV4-3 with TRBJ1-6; 7 bases are shared with TRBD1. The V segment lost 0 bases and the J segment 4 bases; nucleotides outside the gene matches: 0. This CDR3 spans 15 amino acids. Per germline, CDR1 LGHNA and CDR2 YSLEER. This chain's CDR3 is CASSQEGQYNSPLHF. The CDR3 DNA reads as TGCGCCAGCAGCCAAGAGGGACAGTATAATTCACCCCTCCACTTT.

This sequence joins TRBV28 and TRBJ1-1; D might be TRBD1 (6 bases). Trimming shortened V by 6 bases and J by 9 bases, and 20 bases separated the two germline ends. Germline V lookup: CDR1 MDHEN, CDR2 SYDVKM. The CDR3 loop spans 14 amino acids. CDR3 nucleotide sequence: TGTGCCAGCAGGGTAGGACAGTCCACGGGGAAAGCTTTCTTT. This codes for CASRVGQSTGKAFF.

J is TRBJ2-3 and V is TRBV5-1; possibly TRBD1 for D (5 bases). The CDR3 spans 18 residues. Trimming pared 2 bases from V and 2 bases from J, leaving 21 bases between. Germline-derived CDR1 and CDR2 are SGHRS and YFSETQ. CDR3 residues: CASSLPDRTRVYTDTQYF. DNA for the CDR3: TGCGCCAGCAGCTTACCTGACAGAACAAGGGTTTACACAGATACGCAGTATTTT.

The count of this clone is one. V gene TRBV2 combines with J gene TRBJ1-4, with unresolved D. The CDR3 is 13 amino acids. CDR1 SNHLY and CDR2 FYNNEI come from the germline V gene. V was pared by 6 bases and J by 6 bases, with 11 bases between. The CDR3 loop is CASSQLGDEKLFF. The DNA for the CDR3 is TGTGCCAGCAGCCAATTAGGAGATGAAAAACTGTTTTTT.

CDR3 sequence reads: CASSQFLNLGNTIYF. In nucleotides, the CDR3 is TGCGCCAGCAGCCAATTTCTAAATCTTGGAAACACCATATATTTT. V gene TRBV4-3 combines with J gene TRBJ1-3; D is ambiguous. The CDR3 runs to 15 residues. Germline V CDR1 and CDR2: LGHNA, YSLEER. The V gene lost 2 bases and the J gene lost 3 bases, with 11 bases spanning the gap.

The chain joins TRBV6-5 to TRBJ1-6; a weak D match, TRBD1 (6 bases). CDR3 length: 15 residues. V gave up 2 bases and J gave up 7 bases, with 12 bases separating them. Germline assignment: CDR1 MNHEY and CDR2 SVGAGI. The chain's CDR3 is CASSYLQGLNSPLHF. The DNA for the CDR3 is TGTGCCAGCAGTTACCTACAGGGTCTCAATTCACCCCTCCACTTT.

The rearrangement links TRBV9 to TRBJ2-3, with D uncertain. The CDR3 has 14 residues. Germline loops: CDR1 SGDLS, CDR2 YYNGEE. The V end was cut by 0 bases, the J end by 5 bases, with 10 bases between. In DNA form, the CDR3 reads TGTGCCAGCAGCGTAGCTCGAGCTGAAGATACGCAGTATTTT. It codes for CASSVARAEDTQYF.

The rearrangement joins TRBV7-2 to TRBJ2-4; 8 nucleotides align to TRBD1. The CDR3 runs to 17 residues. Germline loops: CDR1 SGHTA, CDR2 FQGNSA. Trimming at V came to 3 bases and at J to 1 base, leaving 8 bases not matched to a gene. CDR3 DNA sequence: TGTGCCAGCAGCTTTTCAGGGGGCAGAAGGGCCAAAAACATTCAGTACTTC. Translated: CASSFSGGRRAKNIQYF.

The chain combines TRBV4-1 with TRBJ2-1, with TRBD1 identical over 9 bases. The CDR3 spans 16 residues. With V trimmed by 4 bases and J by 7 bases, 11 bases remained unmatched. Looked up from germline, CDR1 is MGHRA and CDR2 is YSYEKL. The CDR3 here is CASSPIGQGTRNEQFF. CDR3 bases: TGCGCCAGCAGCCCGATAGGACAGGGGACGAGGAATGAGCAGTTCTTC.

This rearrangement joins TRBV5-1 to TRBJ1-4; possibly TRBD1 for D (6 bases). Trimming left V 0 bases short and J 5 bases short, with 11 bases between. The germline V gene has CDR1 SGHRS and CDR2 YFSETQ. CDR3 length: 15 amino acids. CDR3 in amino acids: CASSLGGRLNEKLFF. In DNA form, the CDR3 reads TGCGCCAGCAGCTTGGGGGGGCGGTTAAATGAAAAACTGTTTTTT.

This chain uses TRBV6-5 with TRBJ2-7, with 8 positions matching TRBD1. The ends lost 6 bases at V and 0 bases at J; junction bases unmatched: 4. CDR1 and CDR2 (germline): MNHEY, SVGAGI. The CDR3 consists of 14 residues. The CDR3 protein is CASRRDRSSYEQYF. The CDR3 DNA sequence: TGTGCCAGCAGGAGGGACAGGAGCTCCTACGAGCAGTACTTC.

The chain uses TRBV28 and TRBJ1-2, with no clear D. Germline values: CDR1 MDHEN, CDR2 SYDVKM. The CDR3 has 15 residues. V lost 5 bases to trimming and J lost 1 base, with 14 bases between them. The CDR3 DNA follows: TGTGCCAGCAGTAGAGAGGGCAGAGATAACTATGGCTACACCTTC. Translating it yields CASSREGRDNYGYTF.

The genes are TRBV4-1 and TRBJ1-3; 8 nucleotides align to TRBD1. Germline values: CDR1 MGHRA, CDR2 YSYEKL. The trim removed 3 bases at V and 4 bases at J, leaving 5 bases unmatched. This CDR3 spans 15 amino acids. The CDR3 nucleotides read TGCGCCAGCAGCCACCGGGACAGGCGGGGAAACACCATATATTTT. As protein: CASSHRDRRGNTIYF.

The rearrangement joins TRBV10-2 to TRBJ2-5, with D hard to call. Per germline, CDR1 WSHSY and CDR2 SAAADI. CDR3 size: 14 residues. V lost 0 bases and J lost 4, with 9 bases in between. The CDR3 DNA reads as TGCGCCAGCAGTGAGTCGAGCCTCGGAGAGACCCAGTACTTC. Translation gives CASSESSLGETQYF.

This clone showed up just once. The chain joins TRBV4-3 to TRBJ2-1, with 13 positions matching TRBD2. Losses at the gene ends were 1 base for V and 7 bases for J; bases not matched to a gene: 4. Germline CDR1 is LGHNA and CDR2 is YSLEER. This CDR3 region has 16 residues. The CDR3 reads CASSQARTSGSNEQFF. The CDR3 nucleotides are TGCGCCAGCAGCCAAGCGCGGACTAGCGGGAGTAATGAGCAGTTCTTC.

CDR3 residues: CASSYGQGDEPQHF. CDR3 nucleotides: TGCGCCAGCAGCTACGGACAGGGGGACGAGCCCCAGCATTTT. This rearrangement joins TRBV5-1 to TRBJ1-5, with TRBD1 matching 10 bases. The CDR3 runs 14 residues. V gave up 3 bases and J gave up 8 bases; unmatched junction bases: 5. Germline V gene sequence: CDR1 SGHRS, CDR2 YFSETQ.

The gene calls are TRBV4-3 and TRBJ2-5, with 8 bases fitting TRBD1. Germline values: CDR1 LGHNA, CDR2 YSLEER. V was pared by 4 bases and J by 5 bases, with 15 bases of the junction left unmatched. This CDR3 region has 17 residues. This CDR3 reads CASSRAMTGVDSETQYF. CDR3 DNA sequence: TGCGCCAGCAGCCGCGCGATGACAGGGGTCGACTCGGAGACCCAGTACTTC.

The rearrangement joins TRBV4-3 to TRBJ2-7, with D possibly TRBD1 on 5 matching bases. V was trimmed by 0 bases and J by 5 bases, leaving 8 bases between them. Looked up from germline, CDR1 is LGHNA and CDR2 is YSLEER. CDR3 length: 13 residues. Here the CDR3 reads CASSQDPRDEQYF. CDR3 nucleotides: TGCGCCAGCAGCCAAGACCCCAGGGACGAGCAGTACTTC.

The rearrangement uses TRBV28 and TRBJ2-7, with TRBD1 matching over 9 bases. Unmatched junction bases numbered 7, after V lost 6 bases and J lost 4 bases. The germline CDR1 and CDR2 sequences are MDHEN and SYDVKM. This CDR3 comprises 14 residues. This chain's CDR3 is CASREQGARYEQYF. The CDR3 DNA follows: TGTGCCAGCAGAGAACAGGGGGCGCGTTACGAGCAGTACTTC.

This clone was seen once. The genes are TRBV30 and TRBJ1-1; D might be TRBD1 (5 bases). Germline V gene sequence: CDR1 GTSNPN, CDR2 SVGIG (reference sequence). This CDR3 region has 13 residues. The V end lost 2 bases, the J end lost 2 bases, and 9 bases lay between the germline ends. For the CDR3, the DNA is TGTGCCTGGAGTACTCAGGGAAACACTGAAGCTTTCTTT. Amino acids: CAWSTQGNTEAFF. The full variable domain, rest sourced from reference TRBV30 and TRBJ1-1, is SQTIHQWPATLVQPVGSPLSLECTVEGTSNPNLYWYRQAAGRGLQLLFYSVGIGQISSEVPQNLSASRPQDRQFILSSKKLLLSDSGFYLCAWSTQGNTEAFFGQGTRLTVV.

The V call is TRBV6-5, the J call TRBJ1-1; tentative D call: TRBD1 (6 bases). This CDR3 region has 12 residues. The V gene lost 3 bases and the J gene lost 12 bases, with 14 bases spanning the gap. Germline assignment: CDR1 MNHEY and CDR2 SVGAGI. The CDR3: CASSYTAGETFF. The CDR3 DNA follows: TGTGCCAGCAGTTATACGGCAGGGGAGACTTTCTTT.